The T cell receptor (beta chain) described here comes from a study of technical replicates of blood from a few donors. This CDR3 region has 13 residues. The J segment lost 8 bases and the V segment lost 6 bases, leaving 2 bases of the junction unmatched. Germline V lookup: CDR1 MGHRA, CDR2 YSYEKL. This clone was seen just once. Generated by immunoSEQ multiplex PCR, the TCRdb table keeps only in-frame clones and is missing some. The repertoire consists of tens of thousands of clones, with around nine tenths occurring once and the leading ten covering roughly 5.2%. The receptor was derived from a human donor in good health. Some clones in this sample may be carry-over from other donors' samples. This sequence joins TRBV4-1 and TRBJ2-1; TRBD1 agrees at 12 bases. The sample taken for sequencing was PBMCs. This CDR3 reads CASRGTGGDEQFF. The CDR3, as DNA: TGCGCCAGCAGGGGGACAGGGGGCGATGAGCAGTTCTTC.